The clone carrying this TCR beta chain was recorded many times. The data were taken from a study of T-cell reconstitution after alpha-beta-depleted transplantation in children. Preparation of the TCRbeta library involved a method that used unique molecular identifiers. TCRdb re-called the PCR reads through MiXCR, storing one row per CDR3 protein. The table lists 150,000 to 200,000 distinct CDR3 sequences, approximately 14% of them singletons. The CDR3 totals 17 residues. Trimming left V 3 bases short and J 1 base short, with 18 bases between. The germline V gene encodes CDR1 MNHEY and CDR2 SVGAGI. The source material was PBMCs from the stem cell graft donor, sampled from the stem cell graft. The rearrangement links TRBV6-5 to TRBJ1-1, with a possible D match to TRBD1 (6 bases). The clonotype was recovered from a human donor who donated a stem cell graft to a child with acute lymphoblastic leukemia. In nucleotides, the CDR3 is TGTGCCAGCAGTTATACGGCTTGGGGACAACGGAACACTGAAGCTTTCTTT. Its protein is CASSYTAWGQRNTEAFF.